This T cell receptor beta chain was recovered during a study of metastatic and nonmetastatic thyroid tumors. Study-wide context: Both malignant and benign thyroid patients supplied peripheral blood and tumor or nodule tissue samples, across which the repertoires of these patients were then compared.

Per the original methods: What underpinned the distant-metastasis classifier for papillary thyroid cancer was the set of CDR3 differences across clinicopathological groups. TCRdb re-analyzed the PCR reads using MiXCR. TCRdb's processing, not the authors' own work, is the source of the V and J calls. The data contain some 40,000 clones, roughly 13% of them seen just once; the ten biggest clones take up 9.5%. Ten or more counts support this clone. Its antigen is not identified. Study observations and caveats: It was reportedly found that TCR beta diversity was significantly higher in malignant thyroid tumors than in benign nodules, a difference seen in both blood and tumor samples.

The entire patient cohort was treatment-naive prior to thyroid surgery. V shed 4 bases and J shed 7 bases, with 11 bases lying between them. The CDR3 is 13 amino acids. Per the germline V gene, CDR1 is SNHLY and CDR2 is FYNNEI. The source material was blood. The source of this sequence is a female donor with papillary thyroid cancer or a benign thyroid nodule (not recorded which). Some clones in this sample may be carry-over from other donors' samples. The chain combines TRBV2 with TRBJ2-1; a weak D match, TRBD2 (6 bases). CDR3 sequence (DNA): TGTGCCAGCAGTGCGGAGGGATTTAATGAGCAGTTCTTC. Residues: CASSAEGFNEQFF.